Described below is a single T cell receptor (beta chain) sequence and its context. What this receptor recognizes is not known. Nothing much larger sits one base from this clone, and base qualities are not available. The reads were generated on an Illumina HiSeq 1500. TCRdb trimmed the raw reads at Q25, called clones with MiXCR and kept productive beta chains. Rows are combined by CDR3 protein, so each entry shows the most common genes and DNA. This sample is represented by about 220,000 distinct CDR3 sequences; 35% to 40% of them were singletons. The ten largest clones represent 59% of the sample. CDR1 and CDR2 were assigned from the germline V gene (reference sequence) as SGHNT and YYREEE. The CDR3, from cysteine to phenylalanine, totals 15 residues. The read is trimmed to its CDR3 DNA, 45 bases read in frame from base 1. At the junction V is shortened by 1 base and J by 1 base, with 11 bases in between.

Interpreted using the paper, the treatment or condition label stands for: in vitro stimulation with specific CMV peptide epitopes to enrich CMV-specific T cells. The source of the sample is a study of T cell repertoires in cytomegalovirus infection (dated by TCRdb to between 2017 and 2020). In the study overall: Alongside well-studied HLA-B-restricted epitopes, the peptide stimulations were aimed at recently identified HLA-C-restricted CMV epitopes, whose presentation resists viral immunomodulation. The HLA type of each donor mattered for the analysis, because public TCR beta signatures pointed to carriage of CMV infection along with the matching HLA type.

General conclusions and limits of the study: In both this cohort and an independent roughly 330-donor cohort, the cumulative frequency of public TCR beta family members distinguished carriers of CMV infection plus the relevant HLA type. In the ex vivo response, HLA-C-restricted CMV-specific TCR beta clonotypes were dominant, and in two of eight donors the single most frequent clonotype came from this HLA-C-restricted group.

Sample: CD8+ T cells from cultured PBMCs, taken from culture after CMV antigen stimulation. The V and J segments used are TRBV5-4 and TRBJ1-1; the D gene cannot be resolved reliably. This sequence was found in a human donor in good health (CMV status not recorded). Some clones in this sample may be carry-over from other donors' samples. For the CDR3, the sequence is CASSLNRGANTEAFF. The DNA sequence follows: TGTGCCAGCAGCTTGAATCGGGGAGCGAACACTGAAGCTTTCTTT.